Shown below are 28 T cell receptor beta chains from a single sample sequenced in a study of T-cell reconstitution after alpha-beta-depleted transplantation in children. Preparing the TCRbeta library involved the use of unique molecular identifiers. TCRdb analysed the PCR reads with MiXCR anew, one entry per CDR3 protein. The repertoire holds about 980,000 distinct CDR3 sequences, with roughly 29% as singletons. The source material was PBMCs, mostly from graft donor cells, sampled 360 days after TCRalphabeta/CD19-depleted stem cell transplant. The receptors were sampled from a boy under two years old who had a stem cell transplant for SCID, so the T cells may come from the graft donor.

The chain combines TRBV6-1 with TRBJ1-1; perhaps TRBD1 as D (6 bases). CDR3 size: 14 residues. Germline CDR1 reads MNHNS; CDR2 reads SASEGT. The germline V and J ends were trimmed by 8 bases and 1 base, with 14 bases remaining between them. The chain's CDR3 is CASAPGGGNTEAFF. Written as DNA, the CDR3 is TGTGCCAGCGCACCCGGAGGGGGGAACACTGAAGCTTTCTTT.

This chain uses TRBV7-2 with TRBJ2-1; D not certain. The V end was cut by 2 bases, the J end by 4 bases, with 21 bases between. The CDR3 totals 18 residues. Per the germline V gene, CDR1 is SGHTA and CDR2 is FQGNSA. The CDR3 DNA reads as TGTGCCAGCAGCTTACGCATGATTCGTGACGGATCGTACAATGAGCAGTTCTTC. It yields the protein CASSLRMIRDGSYNEQFF.

This chain joins TRBV5-1 and TRBJ2-3, with TRBD2 matching 9 bases. The V and J ends lost 2 bases and 6 bases, in that order; junction bases with no gene match: 7. The CDR3 contains 15 residues. Germline V lookup: CDR1 SGHRS, CDR2 YFSETQ. The CDR3 here is CASSFGLAGPDTQYF. The CDR3 DNA reads TGCGCCAGCAGCTTCGGGCTAGCGGGACCGGATACGCAGTATTTT.

The chain links TRBV5-6 to TRBJ1-4; D unclear. Trimming cost V 0 bases and J 6 bases, with 12 bases left between them. This CDR3 is built from 15 residues. Per germline, CDR1 SGHDT and CDR2 YYEEEE. CDR3 residues: CASSLVGGSDEKLFF. CDR3 nucleotides: TGTGCCAGCAGCTTGGTAGGAGGATCCGATGAAAAACTGTTTTTT. Filled out from reference TRBV5-6 and TRBJ1-4, the complete variable domain reads DAGVTQSPTHLIKTRGQQVTLRCSPKSGHDTVSWYQQALGQGPQFIFQYYEEEERQRGNFPDRFSGHQFPNYSSELNVNALLLGDSALYLCASSLVGGSDEKLFFGSGTQLSVL.

The gene calls are TRBV11-2 and TRBJ2-7; 7 bases fit TRBD1. Germline V CDR1 and CDR2: SGHAT, FQNNGV. Trimming removed 3 bases from V and 4 bases from J; junction bases left unmatched: 6. This CDR3 has 14 amino acids. The CDR3 is CASSFNRGTYEQYF. As DNA, the CDR3 is TGTGCCAGCAGCTTCAACAGGGGTACGTACGAGCAGTACTTC.

This clonotype was counted only a few times. The chain recombines TRBV20-1 with TRBJ2-1, with 7 bases identical to TRBD2. V was clipped by 1 base and J by 4 bases; unmatched bases: 7. The CDR3 runs 15 residues. Germline V gene sequence: CDR1 DFQATT, CDR2 SNEGSKA (reference sequence). CDR3 DNA sequence: TGCAGTGCTAGAGTAGGGCTAGCGGCTTACAATGAGCAGTTCTTC. Translated, it gives CSARVGLAAYNEQFF.

In this sample, this clonotype turned up a few times. The chain carries TRBV29-1 and TRBJ1-1; tentatively, D is TRBD1 (5 bases). The CDR3 is 11 residues long. The V gene lost 3 bases and the J gene lost 6 bases, with 8 bases spanning the gap. CDR1 is SQVTM and CDR2 is ANQGSEA in the germline V gene. The CDR3 loop is CSVDRGAEAFF. In DNA, the CDR3 is TGCAGCGTTGATAGGGGCGCTGAAGCTTTCTTT.

The chain carries TRBV21-1 and TRBJ2-1. TRBV21-1 has pseudogene status. There are 9 residues in the CDR3. CDR3 sequence reads: CAGHGLQFF. DNA of the CDR3: TGTGCCGGCCACGGGTTGCAGTTCTTC.

The table lists this clonotype with a few counts. The rearrangement links TRBV28 to TRBJ2-3; 10 bases map to TRBD1. Losses at the gene ends were 3 bases for V and 4 bases for J; bases not matched to a gene: 19. Germline CDR1 reads MDHEN; CDR2 reads SYDVKM. The CDR3 sequence is 20 residues long. This CDR3 is CASSFRTGQGLPGGPDTQYF. The CDR3 DNA sequence: TGTGCCAGCAGTTTTAGGACGGGACAGGGGTTACCGGGAGGACCAGATACGCAGTATTTT.

The chain couples TRBV29-1 to TRBJ2-1; no clear D gene. There are 12 residues in the CDR3. Between the trimmed V and J ends, which lost 2 bases and 4 bases, there was a span of 6 bases. Germline V gene data show CDR1 as SQVTM and CDR2 as ANQGSEA. The CDR3, as DNA: TGCAGCGTTGAACTAGGGTACAATGAGCAGTTCTTC. This translates into CSVELGYNEQFF.

The rearrangement joins TRBV12-3 or TRBV12-4 to TRBJ2-7; D not resolved. The V and J ends lost 5 bases and 1 base respectively, with 9 bases between them. The CDR3 runs to 13 residues. DNA of the CDR3: TGTGCCAGCAGTGGCCGGCGGTCCTACGAGCAGTACTTC. This encodes CASSGRRSYEQYF.

This clonotype has a count of ten or more. The chain combines TRBV12-3 or TRBV12-4 with TRBJ1-5; no reliable D call. CDR3 length: 13 amino acids. V was clipped by 6 bases and J by 1 base, with 7 bases between them. DNA for the CDR3: TGTGCCAGCAGCTTTTGGAGCAATCAGCCCCAGCATTTT. Translated, it gives CASSFWSNQPQHF.

The genes are TRBV5-1 and TRBJ2-2; TRBD1 agrees at 7 bases. Germline V gene sequence: CDR1 SGHRS, CDR2 YFSETQ. The junction had 10 bases not matched to a gene; V was cut back by 4 bases and J by 7 bases. This CDR3 region has 15 residues. This CDR3 is CASSTTGAKGGELFF. The CDR3 nucleotides read TGCGCCAGCAGCACTACAGGGGCGAAGGGCGGGGAGCTGTTTTTT.

The J gene is TRBJ1-1, the V gene TRBV27; 7 nucleotides match TRBD1. Germline assignment: CDR1 MNHEY and CDR2 SMNVEV (reference sequence). J gave up 5 bases and V 6 bases, and 12 bases lay outside the gene matches. The CDR3 extends over 15 amino acids. The CDR3 region is CASSLSDREGTEAFF. CDR3 sequence (DNA): TGTGCCAGCAGCCTATCAGACAGGGAAGGGACTGAAGCTTTCTTT.

The table lists this clonotype with a few counts. The chain joins TRBV5-1 to TRBJ2-2; 7 nucleotides line up with TRBD1. V gave up 4 bases and J gave up 0 bases; unmatched junction bases: 6. Per the germline V gene, CDR1 is SGHRS and CDR2 is YFSETQ. The CDR3 consists of 16 residues. This chain's CDR3 is CASSGGQIANTGELFF. In DNA form, the CDR3 reads TGCGCCAGCAGCGGGGGACAGATCGCGAACACCGGGGAGCTGTTTTTT.

Many counts were recorded for this clonotype. CDR3 sequence: CATSRDYGGYNEQFF. The CDR3 coding sequence is TGTGCCACCAGCAGAGATTATGGCGGGTACAATGAGCAGTTCTTC. The gene calls are TRBV15 and TRBJ2-1, with D perhaps matching TRBD2 (5 bases). Trimming cost V 0 bases and J 4 bases, with 10 bases left between them. Germline CDR1 is LNHNV and CDR2 is YYDKDF (reference sequence). The CDR3 totals 15 residues.

This sequence joins TRBV20-1 and TRBJ2-1; D is unresolved. Trimming pared 3 bases from V and 5 bases from J, leaving 14 bases between. CDR1 DFQATT and CDR2 SNEGSKA come from the germline V gene (reference sequence). This CDR3 region has 14 residues. CDR3 in amino acids: CSASDKGIDNEQFF. The CDR3 nucleotides are TGCAGTGCTAGCGACAAGGGTATCGACAATGAGCAGTTCTTC.

V gene TRBV12-3 or TRBV12-4 combines with J gene TRBJ2-2; D gene unclear. The CDR3 runs 11 residues. Trimming stripped 7 bases from V and 6 bases from J, with 6 bases between. CDR3 nucleotide sequence: TGTGCCAGCATGATCGCCGGGGAGCTGTTTTTT. The encoded protein is CASMIAGELFF.

The table lists this clonotype with a few counts. J is TRBJ2-1 and V is TRBV12-3 or TRBV12-4; 11 bases are shared with TRBD2. The CDR3 consists of 18 residues. J gave up 4 bases and V 3 bases, and 11 bases lay outside the gene matches. The CDR3, as DNA: TGTGCCAGCAGTTTCCGACCGACACTAGCGGGGGAGTACAATGAGCAGTTCTTC. Protein product: CASSFRPTLAGEYNEQFF.

The chain combines TRBV20-1 with TRBJ2-7; 9 bases are shared with TRBD1. The CDR3 has 15 amino acids. Unmatched junction bases numbered 9, after V lost 3 bases and J lost 3 bases. Germline V lookup: CDR1 DFQATT, CDR2 SNEGSKA (reference sequence). The CDR3 region is CSASKGQGFFYEQYF. The CDR3, as DNA: TGCAGTGCTAGCAAGGGACAGGGATTTTTCTACGAGCAGTACTTC.

This clonotype appeared once. This chain links TRBV2 with TRBJ2-7; TRBD1 aligns across 7 bases. The CDR3 has 18 residues. Germline CDR1 SNHLY, CDR2 FYNNEI. Trimming took 5 bases from V and 3 from J; bases not matched to a gene: 19. This CDR3 reads CASSFGTEYHPSIYEQYF. The CDR3 DNA sequence: TGTGCCAGCAGTTTCGGGACAGAGTATCACCCCTCAATCTACGAGCAGTACTTC.

This clonotype occurred a few times. The chain uses TRBV29-1 and TRBJ2-2; D is perhaps TRBD2 (5 bases). CDR1 is SQVTM and CDR2 is ANQGSEA in the germline V gene. Trimming removed 1 base at V and 1 base at J, with 13 bases between. CDR3 size: 16 residues. This CDR3 is CSVEGSKRGNTGELFF. CDR3 coding DNA: TGCAGCGTTGAAGGGTCGAAACGGGGGAACACCGGGGAGCTGTTTTTT.

The rearrangement links TRBV24-1 to TRBJ2-7, with unresolved D. The CDR3 contains 13 residues. Germline values: CDR1 KGHDR, CDR2 SFDVKD. Trimming cost V 2 bases and J 0 bases, with 4 bases left between them. The CDR3 sequence: CATSDSSSYEQYF. The CDR3 DNA reads as TGTGCCACCAGTGATTCTAGCTCCTACGAGCAGTACTTC.

The chain joins TRBV7-2 to TRBJ2-1, with 7 bases matching TRBD2. Germline values: CDR1 SGHTA, CDR2 FQGNSA. The CDR3 has 16 residues. The V gene end was trimmed by 2 bases and the J gene end by 5 bases; junction bases not matched to a gene: 9. The CDR3 DNA reads as TGTGCCAGCAGCTTACCGAAGCGGGGTCTAGACAATGAGCAGTTCTTC. The encoded protein is CASSLPKRGLDNEQFF.

The rearrangement links TRBV7-8 to TRBJ2-7; no clear D gene. V was clipped by 1 base and J by 6 bases, with 10 bases between them. Germline V gene sequence: CDR1 SGHVS, CDR2 FQNEAQ. This CDR3 comprises 13 residues. CDR3 protein: CASSLGEPREQYF. The CDR3 nucleotides read TGTGCCAGCAGCTTAGGAGAACCGCGCGAGCAGTACTTC.

The chain combines TRBV4-3 with TRBJ1-6; 7 bases fit TRBD1. This CDR3 region has 17 residues. Germline trimming cut 1 base from V and 3 bases from J; bases unmatched to any gene: 6. Germline CDR1 reads LGHNA; CDR2 reads YSLEER. This chain's CDR3 is CASSQGRQGRYNSPLHF. CDR3 nucleotide sequence: TGCGCCAGCAGCCAAGGGAGACAGGGTCGCTATAATTCACCCCTCCACTTT.

This clonotype was picked up a small number of times. The chain carries TRBV9 and TRBJ1-6; D is perhaps TRBD1 (6 bases). The germline gives CDR1 SGDLS, CDR2 YYNGEE. The CDR3 has 14 residues. V was shortened by 4 bases and J by 5 bases, with 10 bases between the two germline ends. CDR3 region: CASSTHRDNSPLHF. For the CDR3, the DNA is TGTGCCAGCAGCACCCACAGGGATAATTCACCCCTCCACTTT.

CDR3 sequence (DNA): TGCAGTGCTAGAGAGGGTAGCCTCTACGAGCAGTACTTC. Encoded protein: CSAREGSLYEQYF. This chain uses TRBV20-1 with TRBJ2-7; D remains ambiguous. CDR1 is DFQATT and CDR2 is SNEGSKA in the germline V gene (reference sequence). V was pared by 0 bases and J by 3 bases, with 9 bases between. The length of the CDR3 is 13 residues.